Below are 26 T cell receptor beta chains sequenced from a single sample in a study of early T cells in non-severe SARS-CoV-2 infection. TCRdb reanalysed the 5' RACE reads using MiXCR and keeps one entry per CDR3 protein. Of around 50,000 distinct CDR3 sequences listed, roughly 4.5% are singletons. Sequenced: whole blood. These receptors all come from an adult who was a healthcare worker with PCR-confirmed SARS-CoV-2 infection or an uninfected control (not recorded which).

This clonotype was counted at least ten times. The gene calls are TRBV4-1 and TRBJ2-7; maybe TRBD1 (5 bases). The CDR3 is 14 residues long. Trimming took 1 base from V and 4 from J, leaving 11 bases between them. Germline CDR1 MGHRA, CDR2 YSYEKL. The CDR3 spells CASSQVKGAYEQYF. The CDR3 DNA is TGCGCCAGCAGCCAAGTAAAAGGGGCGTACGAGCAGTACTTC.

This clonotype was found many times. This chain uses TRBV12-3 or TRBV12-4 with TRBJ1-5; a weak D match, TRBD1 (5 bases). V lost 4 bases and J 6 bases, leaving 10 bases between the germline ends. The CDR3 covers 13 residues. The DNA of the CDR3 is TGTGCCAGCAGTTCCCCAGGGCTTCAGCCCCAGCATTTT. As protein: CASSSPGLQPQHF.

This clonotype was recorded at least ten times. V and J are TRBV7-8 and TRBJ1-1; 7 bases map to TRBD1. Germline CDR1 SGHVS, CDR2 FQNEAQ. Losses at the gene ends were 4 bases for V and 3 bases for J; bases not matched to a gene: 5. CDR3 size: 14 residues. The CDR3 bases are TGTGCCAGCAGCTCCGGGACAGCGGACACTGAAGCTTTCTTT. The encoded protein is CASSSGTADTEAFF. The full variable domain, with the rest looked up from reference TRBV7-8 and TRBJ1-1, is GAGVSQSPRYKVAKRGQDVALRCDPISGHVSLFWYQQALGQGPEFLTYFQNEAQLDKSGLPSDRFFAERPEGSVSTLKIQRTQQEDSAVYLCASSSGTADTEAFFGQGTRLTVV.

Ten or more counts support this clonotype. The rearrangement uses TRBV2 and TRBJ1-2; 9 bases fit TRBD1. The germline V gene has CDR1 SNHLY and CDR2 FYNNEI. Trimming cost V 6 bases and J 8 bases; bases outside gene matches: 10. The CDR3 has 14 residues. The CDR3 loop is CASRATGGTNGYTF. The CDR3 region has the DNA TGTGCCAGCAGAGCTACAGGGGGCACGAACGGCTACACCTTC.

This clonotype was recorded many times. The rearrangement uses TRBV7-6 and TRBJ2-1, with D possibly TRBD2 on 6 matching bases. Per the germline V gene, CDR1 is SGHVS and CDR2 is FNYEAQ. This CDR3 contains 13 residues. Deletions cut 0 bases from V and 8 bases from J, with 8 bases between. The CDR3 DNA reads TGTGCCAGCAGCTTAGCGCGGGGATATGAGCAGTTCTTC. Translated: CASSLARGYEQFF. Combining the CDR3 with reference TRBV7-6 and TRBJ2-1 gives the whole variable domain GAGVSQSPRYKVTKRGQDVALRCDPISGHVSLYWYRQALGQGPEFLTYFNYEAQQDKSGLPNDRFSAERPEGSISTLTIQRTEQRDSAMYRCASSLARGYEQFFGPGTRLTVL.

This clonotype was detected ten times or more. The chain has TRBV27 and TRBJ1-2; no clear D gene. The length of the CDR3 is 15 residues. Germline-derived CDR1 and CDR2 are MNHEY and SMNVEV (reference sequence). With 0 bases removed from V and 2 bases from J, the gap between germline ends came to 10 bases. The CDR3 here is CASSLSAGNNYGYTF. For the CDR3, the DNA is TGTGCCAGCAGTTTATCAGCCGGGAACAACTATGGCTACACCTTC.

The table lists this clonotype with many counts. The V call is TRBV20-1, the J call TRBJ2-7, with D possibly matching TRBD2 (5 bases). V lost 7 bases to trimming and J lost 1 base, with 11 bases between them. CDR1 and CDR2 from the germline V gene are DFQATT and SNEGSKA (reference sequence). The CDR3 is 12 amino acids. The CDR3 region has the DNA TGCAGTGTGAGGGATCCATCCTACGAGCAGTACTTC. Translating gives CSVRDPSYEQYF.

This clonotype was recorded at least ten times. This chain connects TRBV27 to TRBJ2-1, with D tentatively TRBD1 or TRBD2 (5 bases each). The V end was cut by 4 bases, the J end by 6 bases, with 16 bases between. Germline CDR1 MNHEY, CDR2 SMNVEV (reference sequence). This CDR3 has 15 residues. CDR3 in DNA: TGTGCCAGCAGTTCCCCAAGGGGTGGGGGCAATGAGCAGTTCTTC. Translated, it gives CASSSPRGGGNEQFF.

This sequence joins TRBV27 and TRBJ2-3; 11 bases are shared with TRBD1. CDR1 is MNHEY and CDR2 is SMNVEV in the germline V gene (reference sequence). Trimming cost V 4 bases and J 2 bases; bases outside gene matches: 11. The length of the CDR3 is 18 residues. The CDR3 is CASSSLDRGRWVTDTQYF. The DNA for the CDR3 is TGTGCCAGCAGTTCTCTGGACAGGGGGCGCTGGGTCACAGATACGCAGTATTTT.

Many counts were recorded for this clonotype. This chain uses TRBV12-3 or TRBV12-4 with TRBJ2-5; D gene ambiguous. This CDR3 comprises 13 residues. Deletions cut 2 bases from V and 5 bases from J, with 9 bases between. The CDR3 DNA reads TGTGCCAGCAGTTTACACCAAAGGGAGACCCAGTACTTC. Protein: CASSLHQRETQYF.

This clonotype was seen ten or more times. For the CDR3, the DNA is TGTGCCAGCACTGGAGAAAGGGGGAACACCGGGGAGCTGTTTTTT. Residues: CASTGERGNTGELFF. The chain has TRBV7-9 and TRBJ2-2, with a possible D match to TRBD1 (5 bases). V gave up 7 bases and J gave up 1 base, with 13 bases separating them. The CDR3 loop spans 15 amino acids. Per the germline V gene, CDR1 is SEHNR and CDR2 is FQNEAQ (reference sequence).

This clonotype appeared many times. The CDR3 DNA reads TGTGCCAGCAGTCCGGGGGCGGAGACCCAGTACTTC. This sequence encodes CASSPGAETQYF. The rearrangement joins TRBV7-2 to TRBJ2-5; D is perhaps TRBD1 or TRBD2 (6 bases each). V was pared by 6 bases and J by 5 bases, with 10 bases between. Germline loops: CDR1 SGHTA, CDR2 FQGNSA. The CDR3 totals 12 residues. Together with reference TRBV7-2 and TRBJ2-5, the CDR3 gives the full variable domain: GAGVSQSPSNKVTEKGKDVELRCDPISGHTALYWYRQSLGQGLEFLIYFQGNSAPDKSGLPSDRFSAERTGGSVSTLTIQRTQQEDSAVYLCASSPGAETQYFGPGTRLLVL.

This clonotype occurred many times. The chain employs TRBV7-8 and TRBJ1-3, with 8 bases lining up with TRBD1. The germline CDR1 and CDR2 sequences are SGHVS and FQNEAQ. This CDR3 is built from 15 residues. With 6 bases clipped from V and 4 bases from J, the junction kept 8 bases outside the gene matches. CDR3 sequence (DNA): TGTGCCAGCAGTTACAACAGGGGGTCCGGAAACACCATATATTTT. Protein: CASSYNRGSGNTIYF.

This clonotype has ten or more counts. This rearrangement joins TRBV7-2 to TRBJ2-3, with TRBD2 matching 9 bases. J lost 7 bases, V lost 1 base, and 6 bases had no gene match. The CDR3 is 15 amino acids. Germline V gene data show CDR1 as SGHTA and CDR2 as FQGNSA. The CDR3 reads CASSLDPAGGNTQYF. Written as DNA, the CDR3 is TGTGCCAGCAGCTTAGACCCAGCGGGGGGAAATACGCAGTATTTT.

This clonotype was observed at least ten times. The chain links TRBV29-1 to TRBJ1-1; D uncertain. CDR1 and CDR2 from the germline V gene are SQVTM and ANQGSEA. The CDR3 has 14 residues. The V end lost 2 bases, the J end lost 0 bases, and 10 bases lay between the germline ends. The CDR3 spells CSVESAVMNTEAFF. CDR3 nucleotide sequence: TGCAGCGTTGAATCCGCAGTAATGAACACTGAAGCTTTCTTT.

This clonotype was counted many times. This sequence joins TRBV29-1 and TRBJ2-3, with D maybe TRBD1 (6 bases). Germline CDR1 reads SQVTM; CDR2 reads ANQGSEA. This CDR3 spans 12 amino acids. V shed 1 base and J shed 10 bases, with 12 bases lying between them. CDR3 in amino acids: CSVEVRRQAQYF. The CDR3 DNA follows: TGCAGCGTTGAAGTTCGGCGACAGGCGCAGTATTTT.

The sample holds many counts of this clonotype. V usage is TRBV29-1 and J usage is TRBJ1-2; D not resolved. Deletions cut 3 bases from V and 6 bases from J, with 11 bases between. From germline, CDR1 is SQVTM and CDR2 ANQGSEA. This CDR3 has 12 residues. This CDR3 reads CSVEGNVDGYTF. For the CDR3, the DNA is TGCAGCGTTGAGGGAAATGTGGATGGCTACACCTTC.

This clonotype was observed a few times. The CDR3 DNA sequence: TGTGCCAGCAGCCGCCTGGAGCCGCTCAACACCGGGGAGCTGTTTTTT. It encodes CASSRLEPLNTGELFF. This chain connects TRBV3-1 to TRBJ2-2; D ambiguous. This CDR3 has 16 residues. Germline loops: CDR1 LGHDT, CDR2 YNNKEL (reference sequence). The V and J ends lost 4 bases and 2 bases respectively, with 14 bases between them.

This clonotype appeared a few times. The CDR3 spells CSVETSGHIQYF. The CDR3 DNA sequence: TGCAGCGTTGAGACTAGCGGTCACATTCAGTACTTC. J is TRBJ2-4 and V is TRBV29-1; the match to TRBD2 covers 9 bases. Per germline, CDR1 SQVTM and CDR2 ANQGSEA. The length of the CDR3 is 12 residues. Trimming cost V 3 bases and J 8 bases; bases outside gene matches: 2.

The chain uses TRBV7-8 and TRBJ2-7, with 7 bases that match TRBD1. In germline, CDR1 is SGHVS, CDR2 FQNEAQ. V shed 5 bases, J shed 3 bases, and the junction held 7 bases outside the gene matches. The CDR3 has 14 amino acids. CDR3 DNA: TGTGCCAGCAGCGGTCGACAGGGAGACTACGAGCAGTACTTC. Its translation: CASSGRQGDYEQYF.

This clonotype has a count of ten or more. The rearrangement uses TRBV30 and TRBJ2-1; 10 bases line up with TRBD2. The junction had 15 bases not matched to a gene; V was cut back by 1 base and J by 9 bases. The CDR3 is 17 residues long. Germline-derived CDR1 and CDR2 are GTSNPN and SVGIG (reference sequence). The CDR3 DNA follows: TGTGCCTGGAGTGCCTCAGCGGGGGGGCTTAGGGACGGTGAGCAGTTCTTC. It translates to CAWSASAGGLRDGEQFF.

This clonotype was picked up many times. J is TRBJ2-7 and V is TRBV20-1; 8 nucleotides match TRBD1. In germline, CDR1 is DFQATT, CDR2 SNEGSKA (reference sequence). The CDR3 sequence is 15 residues long. Trimming took 3 bases from V and 4 from J; bases not matched to a gene: 11. CDR3 loop: CSASRIDRGSYEQYF. The DNA for the CDR3 is TGCAGTGCTAGTCGCATAGACAGGGGAAGTTACGAGCAGTACTTC.

This clonotype was observed at least ten times. The rearrangement links TRBV18 to TRBJ1-1; TRBD1 might be the D (5 bases). Germline CDR1 KGHSH, CDR2 LQKENI. V was trimmed by 8 bases and J by 5 bases, leaving 15 bases between them. The CDR3 spans 13 residues. CDR3 sequence reads: CASLQGIRTEAFF. In DNA form, the CDR3 reads TGTGCCAGCCTCCAGGGTATCCGGACTGAAGCTTTCTTT.

This clonotype was detected ten times or more. The genes are TRBV24-1 and TRBJ1-5; 7 bases are shared with TRBD1. V gave up 4 bases and J gave up 0 bases; unmatched junction bases: 8. Germline V gene sequence: CDR1 KGHDR, CDR2 SFDVKD. This CDR3 is built from 17 residues. DNA of the CDR3: TGTGCCACCAGTGACGGGGCAGGGGGACATAGCAATCAGCCCCAGCATTTT. This gives the protein CATSDGAGGHSNQPQHF.

In its sample, this clonotype was seen many times. The chain carries TRBV28 and TRBJ2-5; D perhaps matches TRBD1 (6 bases). The germline V and J ends were trimmed by 3 bases and 1 base, with 9 bases remaining between them. CDR1 and CDR2 from the germline V gene are MDHEN and SYDVKM. The CDR3 totals 14 residues. CDR3 loop: CASSFTGTQETQYF. CDR3 in DNA: TGTGCCAGCAGTTTTACAGGGACCCAAGAGACCCAGTACTTC.

The chain uses TRBV6-4 and TRBJ1-1; maybe TRBD1 (5 bases). V lost 5 bases and J lost 4, with 14 bases in between. Germline CDR1 is MRHNA and CDR2 is SNTAGT. The CDR3 is made up of 14 amino acids. For the CDR3, the DNA is TGTGCCAGCAGTCCTGGTGGGGCAAGCACTGAAGCTTTCTTT. It translates to CASSPGGASTEAFF.